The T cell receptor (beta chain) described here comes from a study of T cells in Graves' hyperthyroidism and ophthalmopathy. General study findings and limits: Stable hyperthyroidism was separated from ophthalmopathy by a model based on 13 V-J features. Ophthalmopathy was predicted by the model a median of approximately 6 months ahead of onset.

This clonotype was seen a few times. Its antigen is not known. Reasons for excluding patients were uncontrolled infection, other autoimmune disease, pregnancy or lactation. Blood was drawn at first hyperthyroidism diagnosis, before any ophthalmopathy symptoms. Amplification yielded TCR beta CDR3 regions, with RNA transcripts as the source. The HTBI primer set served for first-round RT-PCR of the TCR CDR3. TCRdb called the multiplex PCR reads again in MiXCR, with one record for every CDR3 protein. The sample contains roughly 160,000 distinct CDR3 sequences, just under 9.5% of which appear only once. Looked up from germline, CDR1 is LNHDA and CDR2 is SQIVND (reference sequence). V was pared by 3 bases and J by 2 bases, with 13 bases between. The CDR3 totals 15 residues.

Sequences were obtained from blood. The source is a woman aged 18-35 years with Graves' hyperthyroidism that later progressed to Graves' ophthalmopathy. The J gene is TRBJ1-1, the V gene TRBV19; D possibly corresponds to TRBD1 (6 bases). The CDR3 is CASSIGDKFNTEAFF. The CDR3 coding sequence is TGTGCCAGTAGTATCGGGGACAAGTTTAACACTGAAGCTTTCTTT.